This record looks at one T cell receptor (beta chain) sequence and its context. This sample is part of a study of control samples from healthy donors and cancer patients. The CDR3 loop spans 17 amino acids. V lost 0 bases to trimming and J lost 1 base; unmatched junction nucleotides: 9. Germline lookup yields CDR1 SGHDT and CDR2 YYEEEE. Here immunoSEQ multiplex PCR was the method, and the copy in TCRdb shows in-frame clones only, minus some. Here the sample spans about 36,000 clones, 85% to 95% being singletons. Sequencing was done on a sample of PBMCs. The TCR originated in a man between 40 and 49 years old with colorectal cancer. V usage is TRBV5-6 and J usage is TRBJ1-1, with 7 bases lining up with TRBD1. The CDR3 sequence: CASSLVGQGEWNTEAFF. CDR3 DNA sequence: TGTGCCAGCAGCTTGGTTGGGCAGGGGGAGTGGAACACTGAAGCTTTCTTT.